The next 11 T cell receptor beta chains were all read from a single sample in a study of T cells in lung cancer brain metastases. Profiled with immunoSEQ multiplex PCR; TCRdb holds only in-frame clones, not every one. There are 5,000 to 7,000 clones in the sample; about 85% occur only once, and about 4.2% lies in the top ten. Sequenced sample: tumor tissue from the primary lung tumor. These receptors came from a man between 65 and 85 years old with non-small cell lung cancer.

The chain recombines TRBV4-3 with TRBJ1-2, with a weak D call TRBD1 (6 bases). This CDR3 comprises 16 residues. Trimming took 0 bases from V and 3 from J, leaving 14 bases between them. Germline V gene sequence: CDR1 LGHNA, CDR2 YSLEER. The CDR3 sequence: CASSQDHTGFYYGYTF. Here the CDR3 DNA reads TGCGCCAGCAGCCAAGACCATACAGGGTTTTACTATGGCTACACCTTC.

The table lists this clone with a count of one. CDR3 region: CAISDYTEGGEKLFF. CDR3 DNA sequence: TGTGCCATCAGTGACTACACCGAAGGTGGGGAAAAACTGTTTTTT. The chain carries TRBV10-3 and TRBJ1-4; D remains ambiguous. The V and J ends lost 3 bases and 8 bases respectively, with 16 bases between them. The CDR3 totals 15 residues. The germline CDR1 and CDR2 sequences are ENHRY and SYGVKD.

V usage is TRBV12-5 and J usage is TRBJ2-4, with 7 bases aligning to TRBD1. V gave up 7 bases and J gave up 4 bases; unmatched junction bases: 16. CDR3 size: 17 residues. Germline CDR1 reads LGHNT; CDR2 reads FRNRAP. The chain's CDR3 is CASVNDRDGGTKNIQYF. The CDR3 bases are TGTGCTAGTGTTAATGACAGGGATGGAGGTACGAAAAACATTCAGTACTTC.

V usage is TRBV11-1 and J usage is TRBJ2-1, with 14 bases matching TRBD2. The germline gives CDR1 SGHAT, CDR2 FQDESV (reference sequence). With V trimmed by 5 bases and J by 7 bases, 7 bases remained unmatched. This CDR3 spans 16 amino acids. Here the CDR3 reads CASSRTGTSGSNEQFF. The DNA for the CDR3 is TGTGCCAGCAGCCGGACCGGGACTAGCGGGAGTAATGAGCAGTTCTTC.

The CDR3 DNA follows: TGTGCCACCAGCAGAGCCCTAGCGGGAAACACCGGGGAGCTGTTTTTT. Translating gives CATSRALAGNTGELFF. The gene calls are TRBV15 and TRBJ2-2; 9 bases agree with TRBD2. Germline V gene lookup returns CDR1 LNHNV and CDR2 YYDKDF (reference sequence). The CDR3 is 16 amino acids. The J segment lost 2 bases and the V segment lost 1 base, leaving 2 bases of the junction unmatched.

This chain uses TRBV19 with TRBJ1-1, with D uncertain. The ends were cut back, 3 bases at V and 1 base at J, with 6 bases in the middle. CDR3 size: 13 residues. Per germline, CDR1 LNHDA and CDR2 SQIVND (reference sequence). This CDR3 is CASSMGRNTEAFF. The CDR3 DNA reads as TGTGCCAGTAGTATGGGCAGGAACACTGAAGCTTTCTTT.

This clone was seen a handful of times. The chain recombines TRBV6-5 with TRBJ1-4; 9 bases match TRBD1. With 5 bases clipped from V and 5 bases from J, the junction kept 6 bases outside the gene matches. Germline assignment: CDR1 MNHEY and CDR2 SVGAGI. CDR3 length equals 15 residues. CDR3 nucleotides: TGTGCCAGCAGTCGCACAGGGGGCACCAATGAAAAACTGTTTTTT. This sequence encodes CASSRTGGTNEKLFF.

A few counts support this clone. The chain is built from TRBV20-1 and TRBJ1-1; D is uncertain. Germline V CDR1 and CDR2: DFQATT, SNEGSKA (reference sequence). The CDR3 runs 11 residues. V shed 4 bases and J shed 1 base, with 4 bases lying between them. CDR3 sequence: CSATANTEAFF. CDR3 nucleotides: TGCAGTGCTACAGCGAACACTGAAGCTTTCTTT.

The chain combines TRBV5-4 with TRBJ1-1, with D perhaps matching TRBD1 (5 bases). Looked up from germline, CDR1 is SGHNT and CDR2 is YYREEE (reference sequence). The CDR3 contains 14 residues. The V end was cut by 4 bases, the J end by 3 bases, with 13 bases between. CDR3 loop: CASSRGVDDTEAFF. DNA of the CDR3: TGTGCCAGCAGCCGAGGGGTTGACGACACTGAAGCTTTCTTT.

The J gene is TRBJ2-7, the V gene TRBV15; D gene unclear. Germline V CDR1 and CDR2: LNHNV, YYDKDF (reference sequence). The CDR3 consists of 13 residues. V shed 2 bases and J shed 2 bases, with 7 bases lying between them. CDR3 amino acids: CATSRRTAYEQYF. CDR3 sequence (DNA): TGTGCCACCAGCAGAAGAACAGCCTACGAGCAGTACTTC.

The V gene is TRBV9, the J gene TRBJ1-4, with 8 nucleotides matching TRBD1. The CDR3 is 14 residues long. Germline-derived CDR1 and CDR2 are SGDLS and YYNGEE. With 4 bases clipped from V and 3 bases from J, the junction kept 2 bases outside the gene matches. The CDR3 loop reads CASSQTGANEKLFF. The CDR3 DNA is TGTGCCAGCAGCCAGACAGGGGCTAATGAAAAACTGTTTTTT.